The rows below give T cell receptor beta chains drawn from one sample of a study of OX40 agonist ivuxolimab in advanced cancers. TCRdb's copy holds only in-frame clones and misses some; the assay was immunoSEQ multiplex PCR. This table has under 75,000 clones, about nine tenths appearing once. Source: CD4+ or CD8+ T cells sorted from blood, taken in a trial of the OX40 agonist ivuxolimab. These receptor sequences come from an adult with an advanced solid tumor such as melanoma, head and neck, liver or kidney cancer. Each CDR3 is given with its conserved first and last residue. A D gene is named only where the DNA matches it firmly.

J gene | CDR3 length | V gene | D gene | CDR3 protein
TRBJ1-5 | 14 | TRBV6-5 | - | CASGRNLGNQPQHF
TRBJ1-2 | 15 | TRBV28 | TRBD1 | CASSIQGGANYGYTF
TRBJ2-1 | 14 | TRBV19 | TRBD2 | CASSTPSGRYEQFF
TRBJ1-4 | 16 | TRBV10-2 | - | CASSEARTTTNEKLFF
TRBJ2-7 | 14 | TRBV6-5 | - | CASTSGTASYEQYF
TRBJ2-1 | 16 | TRBV7-8 | TRBD2 | CASSWGLAGVWNEQFF
- | 16 | TRBV18 | TRBD1 | CASSPASDRQGNEQYF
TRBJ2-1 | 13 | TRBV7-3 | - | CASSLPLRDEQFF
TRBJ1-4 | 15 | TRBV7-2 | - | CASSLYGGGNEKLFF
TRBJ2-1 | 17 | TRBV10-2 | TRBD2 | CASSESRAGGPLNEQFF
TRBJ2-3 | 16 | TRBV5-1 | TRBD1 | CASSSTGTGSTDTQYF
TRBJ2-3 | 17 | TRBV27 | TRBD2 | CASSLSGLAGASDTQYF